The 26 T cell receptor beta chains given below trace back to one sample, sequenced in a study of neurological immune-mediated disorders. TCRdb re-called the 5' RACE reads with MiXCR, one entry per CDR3 protein. In the table there are approximately 40,000 distinct CDR3 sequences, approximately 10% of which are singletons. The sequenced material came from PBMCs. Receptors were obtained from a woman aged 30 to 39 with HTLV-1-associated myelopathy (HAM/TSP).

This clonotype appeared many times. This chain links TRBV20-1 with TRBJ1-6; TRBD1 is a possible D gene (6 bases). The CDR3 covers 15 residues. Deletions cut 0 bases from V and 5 bases from J, with 11 bases between. Germline V gives CDR1 DFQATT, CDR2 SNEGSKA (reference sequence). CDR3 nucleotides: TGCAGTGCTAGAGATTTGGCAGGGGATAATTCACCCCTCCACTTT. This gives the protein CSARDLAGDNSPLHF.

This clonotype was seen more than once but under ten times. The chain employs TRBV15 and TRBJ1-1; D perhaps matches TRBD1 (5 bases). Trimming cost V 7 bases and J 8 bases, with 20 bases left between them. CDR3 length: 14 residues. Germline assignment: CDR1 LNHNV and CDR2 YYDKDF (reference sequence). This CDR3 is CATTQSKGPGEAFF. The CDR3 nucleotides are TGTGCCACCACGCAGAGTAAAGGTCCAGGGGAAGCTTTCTTT.

This clonotype was observed at least ten times. The J gene is TRBJ1-2, the V gene TRBV24-1; 7 nucleotides line up with TRBD1. The CDR3 has 13 amino acids. Germline V gene sequence: CDR1 KGHDR, CDR2 SFDVKD. The trim removed 4 bases at V and 5 bases at J, leaving 3 bases unmatched. CDR3 coding DNA: TGTGCCACCAGTGACGTGGACAGGTATGGCTACACCTTC. Protein sequence: CATSDVDRYGYTF.

The rearrangement uses TRBV20-1 and TRBJ2-3; tentatively, D is TRBD1 or TRBD2 (5 bases each). The CDR3 extends over 14 amino acids. V lost 2 bases to trimming and J lost 0 bases, with 9 bases between them. The germline V gene has CDR1 DFQATT and CDR2 SNEGSKA (reference sequence). For the CDR3, the DNA is TGCAGTGCTAGATGGGACCCTAGCACAGATACGCAGTATTTT. Its protein product is CSARWDPSTDTQYF.

This clonotype was found many times. This sequence joins TRBV5-5 and TRBJ2-1, with 10 bases matching TRBD2. CDR3 length: 17 amino acids. The germline CDR1 and CDR2 sequences are SGHKS and YYEKEE (reference sequence). The ends lost 4 bases at V and 4 bases at J; junction bases unmatched: 11. CDR3 coding DNA: TGTGCCAGCAGCCCCTACTATCCAGCGGGGGGGTACAATGAGCAGTTCTTC. Protein sequence: CASSPYYPAGGYNEQFF.

Many counts were recorded for this clonotype. The CDR3 sequence: CASNSGGELVSGYTF. CDR3 in DNA: TGTGCCAGTAATTCTGGTGGGGAATTGGTCTCTGGCTACACCTTC. V and J are TRBV19 and TRBJ1-2; no firm D call. The CDR3 is 15 amino acids. Germline V gives CDR1 LNHDA, CDR2 SQIVND (reference sequence). The germline V and J ends were trimmed by 7 bases and 7 bases, with 22 bases remaining between them.

This clonotype was seen ten or more times. This sequence joins TRBV5-1 and TRBJ1-2, with a possible D match to TRBD1 (6 bases). The CDR3 has 14 residues. Germline CDR1 is SGHRS and CDR2 is YFSETQ. Trimming shortened V by 4 bases and J by 0 bases, and 10 bases separated the two germline ends. The CDR3 reads CASSPRTANYGYTF. In DNA form, the CDR3 reads TGCGCCAGCAGCCCAAGGACAGCTAACTATGGCTACACCTTC.

The table lists this clonotype with many counts. This chain links TRBV9 with TRBJ2-6; unclear D gene. The CDR3 covers 15 residues. The germline CDR1 and CDR2 sequences are SGDLS and YYNGEE. The V and J ends lost 4 bases and 4 bases respectively, with 12 bases between them. The CDR3, as DNA: TGTGCCAGCAGCACCAAGTTCACCGGGGCCAACGTCCTGACTTTC. Residues: CASSTKFTGANVLTF.

This clonotype came up many times. The V and J genes are TRBV12-3 or TRBV12-4 and TRBJ1-3; 7 bases fit TRBD1. The length of the CDR3 is 16 residues. V was pared by 6 bases and J by 4 bases, with 12 bases of the junction left unmatched. As DNA, the CDR3 is TGTGCCAGCAGCCCAAGACAGGGAATGCGGGGAAACACCATATATTTT. This codes for CASSPRQGMRGNTIYF.

This clonotype was detected ten times or more. The chain employs TRBV15 and TRBJ1-4; D unresolved. The CDR3 has 16 amino acids. Germline V gives CDR1 LNHNV, CDR2 YYDKDF (reference sequence). Trimming left V 2 bases short and J 3 bases short, with 13 bases between. The CDR3 DNA follows: TGTGCCACCAGCAGAACGACCGGTTCGGCTAATGAAAAACTGTTTTTT. Translated, it gives CATSRTTGSANEKLFF.

The table lists this clonotype with many counts. The rearrangement joins TRBV2 to TRBJ1-1; 10 bases line up with TRBD1. Germline trimming cut 8 bases from V and 4 bases from J; bases unmatched to any gene: 10. The CDR3 is 15 amino acids. The germline V gene encodes CDR1 SNHLY and CDR2 FYNNEI. The DNA for the CDR3 is TGTGCCAGCTGGAGGGGGACAGGGGTCGGCACTGAAGCTTTCTTT. Translated: CASWRGTGVGTEAFF.

Ten or more counts support this clonotype. The chain carries TRBV20-1 and TRBJ2-1, with 8 bases that match TRBD2. This CDR3 is built from 14 residues. CDR1 is DFQATT and CDR2 is SNEGSKA in the germline V gene (reference sequence). V lost 1 base, J lost 4 bases, and 3 bases stayed unmatched. This CDR3 is CSARVAGLYNEQFF. In DNA form, the CDR3 reads TGCAGTGCTAGAGTAGCGGGGCTTTACAATGAGCAGTTCTTC.

This clonotype was counted ten times or more. The chain uses TRBV5-1 and TRBJ2-1; 11 bases are shared with TRBD2. CDR3 size: 15 residues. The J segment lost 4 bases and the V segment lost 1 base, leaving 1 base of the junction unmatched. Germline V gene sequence: CDR1 SGHRS, CDR2 YFSETQ. CDR3 in amino acids: CASSLTSGGYNEQFF. The CDR3 nucleotides read TGCGCCAGCAGCTTGACTAGCGGGGGATACAATGAGCAGTTCTTC.

This clonotype was counted ten times or more. This sequence joins TRBV12-3 or TRBV12-4 and TRBJ1-1, with D tentatively TRBD1 (5 bases). The CDR3 is made up of 14 amino acids. With 4 bases removed from V and 4 bases from J, the gap between germline ends came to 13 bases. The CDR3 is CASSSREAGTEAFF. DNA of the CDR3: TGTGCCAGCAGTTCCAGGGAGGCGGGCACTGAAGCTTTCTTT.

This clonotype occurred many times. This sequence joins TRBV7-9 and TRBJ1-3; D remains unclear. The germline V gene has CDR1 SEHNR and CDR2 FQNEAQ (reference sequence). V was trimmed by 0 bases and J by 5 bases, leaving 8 bases between them. There are 14 residues in the CDR3. Here the CDR3 DNA reads TGTGCCAGCAGCTTAGCCGACTCCAGAAACACCATATATTTT. Encoded protein: CASSLADSRNTIYF.

This clonotype was seen many times. The chain employs TRBV13 and TRBJ2-3, with D perhaps matching TRBD1 or TRBD2 (5 bases each). Germline V gene sequence: CDR1 PRHDT, CDR2 FYEKMQ (reference sequence). Trimming took 5 bases from V and 6 from J, leaving 12 bases between them. This CDR3 is 13 amino acids long. The CDR3 bases are TGTGCCAGCAGCGACAGACTACCGGATACGCAGTATTTT. Amino acid sequence: CASSDRLPDTQYF. Variable domain in full (rest from reference TRBV13 and TRBJ2-3): AAGVIQSPRHLIKEKRETATLKCYPIPRHDTVYWYQQGPGQDPQFLISFYEKMQSDKGSIPDRFSAQQFSDYHSELNMSSLELGDSALYFCASSDRLPDTQYFGPGTRLTVL.

This clonotype was detected ten times or more. The V and J genes are TRBV2 and TRBJ2-1, with 7 bases aligning to TRBD2. The CDR3 sequence is 14 residues long. With V trimmed by 10 bases and J by 0 bases, 6 bases remained unmatched. CDR1 SNHLY and CDR2 FYNNEI come from the germline V gene. The CDR3: CATKAGSSYNEQFF. DNA of the CDR3: TGTGCCACTAAAGCGGGGAGCTCCTACAATGAGCAGTTCTTC.

This clonotype was seen repeatedly, ten times or more. The chain joins TRBV7-2 to TRBJ2-7, with TRBD1 as a possible D gene (5 bases). The CDR3 is made up of 14 amino acids. V was shortened by 5 bases and J by 2 bases, with 13 bases between the two germline ends. CDR1 and CDR2 (germline): SGHTA, FQGNSA. CDR3 sequence (DNA): TGTGCCAGCAGCCCAGGGTCCCCCCCCTACGAGCAGTACTTC. Protein: CASSPGSPPYEQYF.

This clonotype was seen many times. This chain connects TRBV7-9 to TRBJ2-2; 9 bases are a match to TRBD2. The CDR3 extends over 16 amino acids. V shed 5 bases, J shed 5 bases, and the junction held 9 bases outside the gene matches. The germline V gene has CDR1 SEHNR and CDR2 FQNEAQ (reference sequence). CDR3 amino acids: CASSHLSGGRTGELFF. As DNA, the CDR3 is TGTGCCAGCAGCCACCTTAGCGGGGGAAGGACCGGGGAGCTGTTTTTT.

By proportion, this clonotype is medium-sized (0.01 to 0.1%). The J gene is TRBJ2-1, the V gene TRBV20-1; D unresolved. The CDR3 has 12 amino acids. The V and J ends lost 3 bases and 8 bases respectively, with 11 bases between them. Germline V gives CDR1 DFQATT, CDR2 SNEGSKA (reference sequence). The CDR3 loop reads CSARFYLDEQFF. CDR3 nucleotides: TGCAGTGCTAGGTTCTATCTGGATGAGCAGTTCTTC.

This clonotype was detected many times. The chain employs TRBV10-3 and TRBJ1-5; D remains unclear. The V end lost 3 bases, the J end lost 4 bases, and 7 bases lay between the germline ends. Per the germline V gene, CDR1 is ENHRY and CDR2 is SYGVKD. The CDR3 extends over 13 amino acids. This chain's CDR3 is CAISERLNQPQHF. The CDR3 coding sequence is TGTGCCATCAGTGAACGTCTTAATCAGCCCCAGCATTTT.

Many counts were recorded for this clonotype. The rearrangement joins TRBV20-1 to TRBJ1-4, with TRBD1 as a possible D gene (5 bases). In germline, CDR1 is DFQATT, CDR2 SNEGSKA (reference sequence). The CDR3 runs 12 residues. The CDR3 bases are TGCAGCCCGGTAGTCATCGGGGGAAAACTGTTTTTT. Translation: CSPVVIGGKLFF.

This clonotype was picked up many times. J is TRBJ1-2 and V is TRBV20-1, with 7 positions matching TRBD1. CDR1 is DFQATT, CDR2 SNEGSKA, per germline (reference sequence). CDR3 size: 12 residues. V was pared by 3 bases and J by 8 bases, with 6 bases of the junction left unmatched. The CDR3 sequence is CSASTTGDGYTF. For the CDR3, the DNA is TGCAGTGCTAGTACCACAGGGGACGGCTACACCTTC.

This clonotype came up many times. This chain uses TRBV20-1 with TRBJ2-4, with D possibly matching TRBD2 (6 bases). The germline V gene has CDR1 DFQATT and CDR2 SNEGSKA (reference sequence). V dropped 3 bases and J dropped 1 base, with 19 bases sitting between them. The CDR3 is 17 residues long. The CDR3 is CSASGPGASMAKNIQYF. The CDR3 DNA reads as TGCAGTGCTAGTGGTCCGGGAGCGTCGATGGCCAAAAACATTCAGTACTTC.

This clonotype came up many times. This chain links TRBV20-1 with TRBJ1-1; TRBD1 matches 8 bases. Germline V gene data show CDR1 as DFQATT and CDR2 as SNEGSKA (reference sequence). V dropped 5 bases and J dropped 5; count of bases not matched to a gene: 10. This CDR3 is built from 14 residues. CDR3 in amino acids: CSAVTGQAVTEAFF. As DNA, the CDR3 is TGCAGTGCTGTAACGGGACAGGCGGTGACTGAAGCTTTCTTT.

This clonotype appeared many times. V gene TRBV27 combines with J gene TRBJ1-2; D perhaps matches TRBD1 (6 bases). Trimming took off 6 bases at V and 7 bases at J, with 15 bases between the two ends. Germline V lookup: CDR1 MNHEY, CDR2 SMNVEV (reference sequence). The CDR3 loop spans 13 amino acids. The CDR3 is CASRPQGLSGYTF. DNA for the CDR3: TGTGCCAGCAGACCTCAGGGGCTGAGTGGCTACACCTTC.